A single sample gave rise to the 21 T cell receptor beta chains below, sequenced in a study of CD4 T cells in relation to SARS-CoV-2 and coronaviruses. Profiling relied on immunoSEQ multiplex PCR, and the TCRdb table lists in-frame clones only, not all of them. The sample contains tens of thousands of clones, around 92% of which appear only once. Material for sequencing was naive CD4+ T cells from PBMCs. The sample's subset: naive CD4+ T cells isolated by negative enrichment. The source is an adult with COVID-19.

This sequence joins TRBV19 and TRBJ2-3; D possibly corresponds to TRBD1 (10 bases). V dropped 6 bases and J dropped 0 bases, with 25 bases sitting between them. The germline V gene encodes CDR1 LNHDA and CDR2 SQIVND (reference sequence). The CDR3 extends over 19 amino acids. CDR3 sequence: CASRSGTGVLAGSTDTQYF. CDR3 DNA: TGTGCCAGTAGAAGCGGGACAGGGGTGCTAGCGGGAAGCACAGATACGCAGTATTTT.

In its sample, this clone was seen once. The V call is TRBV11-2, the J call TRBJ2-7, with TRBD1 identical over 7 bases. V gave up 6 bases and J gave up 3 bases; unmatched junction bases: 11. The CDR3 has 15 amino acids. Germline assignment: CDR1 SGHAT and CDR2 FQNNGV. As DNA, the CDR3 is TGTGCCAGCAGTTTAAGAGGGGGCAACATCTACGAGCAGTACTTC. Amino acid sequence: CASSLRGGNIYEQYF.

V gene TRBV28 combines with J gene TRBJ1-5, with TRBD1 identical over 8 bases. The germline V gene encodes CDR1 MDHEN and CDR2 SYDVKM. The CDR3 covers 18 residues. V was pared by 6 bases and J by 0 bases, with 13 bases of the junction left unmatched. The CDR3 DNA follows: TGTGCCAGCAGCTTTAGACCGGGACAGGCAAATAGCAATCAGCCCCAGCATTTT. Residues: CASSFRPGQANSNQPQHF.

V is TRBV27 and J is TRBJ1-1; 8 bases match TRBD1. The CDR3 has 16 residues. Germline V gene data show CDR1 as MNHEY and CDR2 as SMNVEV (reference sequence). Trimming at V came to 3 bases and at J to 7 bases, leaving 13 bases not matched to a gene. CDR3 nucleotide sequence: TGTGCCAGCAGTTTTACCTTCTGGACAGGGAACGGTGAAGCTTTCTTT. Its translation: CASSFTFWTGNGEAFF.

V and J are TRBV3-1 (or the pseudogene TRBV3-2) and TRBJ2-7; 8 nucleotides agree with TRBD2. Germline-derived CDR1 and CDR2 are LGHDT and YNNKEL (reference sequence). V dropped 4 bases and J dropped 6; count of bases not matched to a gene: 11. The CDR3 length is 15 residues. Here the CDR3 DNA reads TGTGCCAGCAGCCTGTCCGGGACTAGAAACGCCGAGCAGTACTTC. This gives the protein CASSLSGTRNAEQYF.

The chain combines TRBV28 with TRBJ2-7, with TRBD2 matching over 7 bases. V lost 6 bases and J lost 5; bases outside the gene matches: 7. CDR1 and CDR2 from the germline V gene are MDHEN and SYDVKM. This CDR3 has 13 residues. The CDR3 sequence is CASSPTGTNEQYF. CDR3 in DNA: TGTGCCAGCAGCCCTACCGGGACTAACGAGCAGTACTTC.

This clone was detected a few times. Other nucleotide sequences in the sample specify the same CDR3. The chain links TRBV9 to TRBJ2-3; D call uncertain. Trimming removed 0 bases from V and 1 base from J, with 3 bases in between. CDR1 and CDR2 from the germline V gene are SGDLS and YYNGEE. This CDR3 has 13 residues. CDR3: CASSVGGTDTQYF. The CDR3 coding sequence is TGTGCCAGCAGCGTAGGGGGCACAGATACGCAGTATTTT.

V is TRBV6-5 and J is TRBJ2-1; weak D call: TRBD2 (6 bases). Trimming removed 10 bases from V and 6 bases from J, with 19 bases in between. The CDR3 extends over 14 amino acids. From germline, CDR1 is MNHEY and CDR2 SVGAGI. The CDR3 region is CATRPRRGGNEQFF. CDR3 nucleotides: TGTGCCACTAGACCCCGCCGGGGAGGCAATGAGCAGTTCTTC.

The chain has TRBV11-1 and TRBJ2-5; possibly TRBD1 for D (6 bases). The CDR3 runs 14 residues. V was clipped by 5 bases and J by 1 base, with 11 bases between them. The V gene's germline CDR1 is SGHAT and CDR2 FQDESV (reference sequence). The DNA for the CDR3 is TGTGCCAGCAGCCCGGACAGCCCCCAAGAGACCCAGTACTTC. Its protein product is CASSPDSPQETQYF.

V gene TRBV6-2 or TRBV6-3 combines with J gene TRBJ2-7; 7 bases agree with TRBD2. Germline V gives CDR1 MNHEY, CDR2 SVGEGT. With V trimmed by 2 bases and J by 3 bases, 10 bases remained unmatched. The CDR3 totals 16 residues. The DNA for the CDR3 is TGTGCCAGCAGTTACGGTCCCCGTCTAGCGGACTACGAGCAGTACTTC. It translates to CASSYGPRLADYEQYF.

V usage is TRBV19 and J usage is TRBJ1-1; D possibly corresponds to TRBD1 (5 bases). V was clipped by 1 base and J by 0 bases, with 9 bases between them. Germline loops: CDR1 LNHDA, CDR2 SQIVND (reference sequence). The CDR3 contains 15 residues. CDR3 DNA sequence: TGTGCCAGTAGTATAGTAGACAGCCTGAACACTGAAGCTTTCTTT. Its translation is CASSIVDSLNTEAFF.

J is TRBJ1-2 and V is TRBV18; D unresolved. Trimming cost V 1 base and J 8 bases, with 11 bases left between them. The CDR3 runs 13 residues. The germline CDR1 and CDR2 sequences are KGHSH and LQKENI. The CDR3 sequence is CASSPQERVGYTF. The DNA of the CDR3 is TGTGCCAGCTCACCACAGGAACGTGTCGGCTACACCTTC.

The chain joins TRBV27 to TRBJ1-1, with no clear D. Trimming took off 5 bases at V and 7 bases at J, with 17 bases between the two ends. CDR1 is MNHEY and CDR2 is SMNVEV in the germline V gene (reference sequence). This CDR3 region has 14 residues. This chain's CDR3 is CASSKNSRRSEAFF. The DNA for the CDR3 is TGTGCCAGCAGTAAAAACAGCAGGAGGAGTGAAGCTTTCTTT.

The chain has TRBV28 and TRBJ2-1; 7 positions agree with TRBD2. Per germline, CDR1 MDHEN and CDR2 SYDVKM. V shed 0 bases, J shed 3 bases, and the junction held 8 bases outside the gene matches. This CDR3 is 17 amino acids long. CDR3 protein: CASSLWSLSSGYNEQFF. In DNA, the CDR3 is TGTGCCAGCAGTTTATGGAGTTTGTCTAGCGGCTACAATGAGCAGTTCTTC.

This chain uses TRBV7-9 with TRBJ1-1; D is ambiguous. The CDR3 is 15 amino acids. Germline V gene lookup returns CDR1 SEHNR and CDR2 FQNEAQ (reference sequence). V was cut by 5 bases and J by 1 base, with 14 bases left in between. CDR3 nucleotide sequence: TGTGCCAGCAGCCGGTCTGGAGGCTGGAACACTGAAGCTTTCTTT. Amino acids: CASSRSGGWNTEAFF.

This clone was recorded once. V and J are TRBV10-1 and TRBJ2-1; the match to TRBD1 covers 8 bases. There are 14 residues in the CDR3. CDR1 is WNHNN and CDR2 is SYGVQD in the germline V gene (reference sequence). The V segment lost 10 bases and the J segment 8 bases; nucleotides outside the gene matches: 13. The CDR3 protein is CAKNRGDVRDEQFF. DNA of the CDR3: TGCGCCAAAAACAGGGGGGATGTACGGGATGAGCAGTTCTTC.

The J gene is TRBJ2-3, the V gene TRBV28, with 7 bases identical to TRBD1. CDR1 and CDR2 from the germline V gene are MDHEN and SYDVKM. Losses at the gene ends were 5 bases for V and 6 bases for J; bases not matched to a gene: 8. The CDR3 totals 14 residues. This CDR3 is CASSTPTGVDTQYF. The CDR3 nucleotides are TGTGCCAGCAGTACCCCTACAGGGGTGGATACGCAGTATTTT.

The chain uses TRBV7-9 and TRBJ2-2, with D hard to call. V dropped 2 bases and J dropped 2 bases, with 9 bases sitting between them. Germline CDR1 and CDR2: SEHNR and FQNEAQ (reference sequence). CDR3 length: 15 amino acids. CDR3 loop: CASSLPRTNTGELFF. CDR3 in DNA: TGTGCCAGCAGCTTACCCAGAACTAACACCGGGGAGCTGTTTTTT.

This rearrangement joins TRBV3-1 (or the pseudogene TRBV3-2) to TRBJ1-5; the D is unclear. CDR3 length: 16 amino acids. The V end lost 1 base, the J end lost 3 bases, and 13 bases lay between the germline ends. Germline CDR1 reads LGHDT; CDR2 reads YNNKEL (reference sequence). In nucleotides, the CDR3 is TGTGCCAGCAGCCAAGGGGGAGGAGTCCTCAATCAGCCCCAGCATTTT. Residues: CASSQGGGVLNQPQHF.

J is TRBJ2-3 and V is TRBV7-3; unclear D gene. This CDR3 has 15 residues. Germline CDR1 is SGHTA and CDR2 is FQGTGA. The germline V and J ends were trimmed by 0 bases and 9 bases, with 16 bases remaining between them. The CDR3 protein is CASSLTVYDFKTQYF. The CDR3 DNA reads TGTGCCAGCAGCTTAACGGTATATGACTTTAAAACGCAGTATTTT.

The chain joins TRBV29-1 to TRBJ2-3; D remains ambiguous. Germline V gene lookup returns CDR1 SQVTM and CDR2 ANQGSEA. The CDR3 runs 14 residues. Trimming cost V 0 bases and J 2 bases, with 9 bases left between them. CDR3 amino acids: CSVEDEHNTDTQYF. The CDR3 nucleotides read TGCAGCGTTGAAGATGAACATAACACAGATACGCAGTATTTT.